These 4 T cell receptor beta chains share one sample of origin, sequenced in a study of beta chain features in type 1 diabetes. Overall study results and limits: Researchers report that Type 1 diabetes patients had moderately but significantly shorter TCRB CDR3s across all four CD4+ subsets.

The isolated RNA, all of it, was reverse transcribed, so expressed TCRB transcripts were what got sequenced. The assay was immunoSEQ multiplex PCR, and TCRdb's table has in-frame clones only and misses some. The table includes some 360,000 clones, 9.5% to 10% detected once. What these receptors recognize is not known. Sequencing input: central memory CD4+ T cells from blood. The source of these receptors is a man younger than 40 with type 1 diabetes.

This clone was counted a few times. In DNA form, the CDR3 reads TGTGCCAGCAGTGAAATTTCGGTCGGGGGATTAACCTTC. This gives the protein CASSEISVGGLTF. The V gene is TRBV6-1, the J gene TRBJ1-2; D perhaps matches TRBD1 (5 bases). CDR3 length: 13 residues. Germline CDR1 is MNHNS and CDR2 is SASEGT. Trimming left V 2 bases short and J 14 bases short, with 18 bases between.

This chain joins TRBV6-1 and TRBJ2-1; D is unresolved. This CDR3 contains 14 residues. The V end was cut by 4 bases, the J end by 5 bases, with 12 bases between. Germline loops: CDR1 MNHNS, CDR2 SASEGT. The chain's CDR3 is CASSGTRSNNEQFF. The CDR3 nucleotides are TGTGCCAGCAGTGGGACCCGATCAAACAATGAGCAGTTCTTC.

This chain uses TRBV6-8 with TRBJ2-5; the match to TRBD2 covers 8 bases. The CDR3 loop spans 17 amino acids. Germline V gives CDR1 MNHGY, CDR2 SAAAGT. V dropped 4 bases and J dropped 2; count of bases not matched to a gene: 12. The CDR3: CASSFYRTGGRQETQYF. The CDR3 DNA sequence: TGTGCCAGCAGTTTCTACCGGACGGGAGGGAGACAAGAGACCCAGTACTTC.

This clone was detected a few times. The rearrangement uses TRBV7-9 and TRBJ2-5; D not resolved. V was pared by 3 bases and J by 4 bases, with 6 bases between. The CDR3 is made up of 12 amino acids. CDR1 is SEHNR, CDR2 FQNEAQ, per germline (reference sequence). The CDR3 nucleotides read TGTGCCAGCAGCTTCCTAGGAGAGACCCAGTACTTC. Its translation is CASSFLGETQYF.